This T cell receptor (beta chain) appears in the sequencing data of a study of blood T cell repertoires in COVID-19. The overall study: Samples taken during acute and convalescent COVID-19 were collected in the United States, Italy and Spain. PBMCs, B-cell-depleted T cells, or T cells provided the cDNA or gDNA that made up the material.

This clone turned up a few times. Methods used by the authors: Reference gene primer amplification in the assay estimated nucleated cell counts. Sequenced by immunoSEQ multiplex PCR; TCRdb stores in-frame clones only, minus some. That table furnishes V, J and clone size, whereas the DNA furnished D and trimming. Among 80,000 to 100,000 clones listed, over 70% were seen once. The specimen was peripheral blood. The sequence derives from a man aged 60-69 years with acute or convalescent COVID-19.

The CDR3 here is CASSYSGGPGELFF. The CDR3 DNA reads TGTGCCAGCAGTTATTCCGGGGGACCCGGGGAGCTGTTTTTT. The chain employs TRBV6-2 or TRBV6-3 and TRBJ2-2; TRBD2 is a possible D gene (6 bases). The CDR3 length is 14 residues. Per the germline V gene, CDR1 is MNHEY and CDR2 is SVGEGT. V lost 3 bases, J lost 6 bases, and 11 bases lay in between.